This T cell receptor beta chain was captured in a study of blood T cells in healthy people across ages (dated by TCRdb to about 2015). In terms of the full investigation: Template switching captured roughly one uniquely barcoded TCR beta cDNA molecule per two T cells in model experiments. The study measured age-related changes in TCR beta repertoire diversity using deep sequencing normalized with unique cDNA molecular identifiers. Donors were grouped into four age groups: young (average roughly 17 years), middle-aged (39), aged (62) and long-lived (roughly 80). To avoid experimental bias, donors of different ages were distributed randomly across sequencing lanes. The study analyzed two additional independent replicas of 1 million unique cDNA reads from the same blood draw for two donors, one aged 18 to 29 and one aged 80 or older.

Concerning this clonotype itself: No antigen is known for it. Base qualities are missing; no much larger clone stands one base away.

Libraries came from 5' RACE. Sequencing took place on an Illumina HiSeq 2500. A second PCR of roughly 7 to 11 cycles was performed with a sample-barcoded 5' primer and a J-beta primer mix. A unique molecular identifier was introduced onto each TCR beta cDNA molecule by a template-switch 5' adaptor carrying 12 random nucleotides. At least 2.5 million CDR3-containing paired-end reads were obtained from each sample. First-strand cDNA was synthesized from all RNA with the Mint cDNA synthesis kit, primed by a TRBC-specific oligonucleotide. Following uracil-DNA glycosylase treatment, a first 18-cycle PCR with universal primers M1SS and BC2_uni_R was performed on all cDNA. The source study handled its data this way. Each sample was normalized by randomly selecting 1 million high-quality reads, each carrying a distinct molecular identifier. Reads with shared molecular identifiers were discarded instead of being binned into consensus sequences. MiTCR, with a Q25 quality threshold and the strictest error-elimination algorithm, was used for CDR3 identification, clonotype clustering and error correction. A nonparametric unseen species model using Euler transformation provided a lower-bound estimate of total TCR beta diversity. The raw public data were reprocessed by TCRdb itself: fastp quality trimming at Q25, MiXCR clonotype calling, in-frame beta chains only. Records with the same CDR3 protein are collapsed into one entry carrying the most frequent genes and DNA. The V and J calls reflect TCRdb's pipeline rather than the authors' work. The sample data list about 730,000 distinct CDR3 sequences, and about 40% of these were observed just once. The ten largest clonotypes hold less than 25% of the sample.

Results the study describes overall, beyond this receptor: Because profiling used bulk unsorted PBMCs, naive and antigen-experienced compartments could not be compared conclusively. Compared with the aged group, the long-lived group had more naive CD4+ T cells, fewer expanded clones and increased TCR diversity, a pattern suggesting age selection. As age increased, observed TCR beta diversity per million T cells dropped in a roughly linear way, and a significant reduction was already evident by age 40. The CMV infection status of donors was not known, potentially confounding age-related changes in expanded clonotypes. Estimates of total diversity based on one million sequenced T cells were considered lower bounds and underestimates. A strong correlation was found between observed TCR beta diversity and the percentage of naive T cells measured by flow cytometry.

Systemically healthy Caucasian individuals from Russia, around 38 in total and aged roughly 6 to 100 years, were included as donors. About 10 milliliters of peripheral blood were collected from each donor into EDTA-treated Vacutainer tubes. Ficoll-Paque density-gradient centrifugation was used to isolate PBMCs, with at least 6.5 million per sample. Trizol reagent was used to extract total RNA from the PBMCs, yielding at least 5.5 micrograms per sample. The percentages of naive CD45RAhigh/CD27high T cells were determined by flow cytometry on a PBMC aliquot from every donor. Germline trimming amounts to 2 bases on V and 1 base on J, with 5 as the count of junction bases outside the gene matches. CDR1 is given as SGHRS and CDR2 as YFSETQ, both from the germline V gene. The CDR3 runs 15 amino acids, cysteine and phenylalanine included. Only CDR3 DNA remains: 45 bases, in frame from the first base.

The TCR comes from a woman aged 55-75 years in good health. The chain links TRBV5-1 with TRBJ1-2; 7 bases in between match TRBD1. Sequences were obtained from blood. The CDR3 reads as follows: CASSFGDRLNYGYTF. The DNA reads TGCGCCAGCAGCTTCGGGGACAGACTTAACTATGGCTACACCTTC. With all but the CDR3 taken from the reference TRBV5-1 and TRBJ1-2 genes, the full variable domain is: KAGVTQTPRYLIKTRGQQVTLSCSPISGHRSVSWYQQTPGQGLQFLFEYFSETQRNKGNFPGRFSGRQFSNSRSEMNVSTLELGDSALYLCASSFGDRLNYGYTFGSGTRLTVV.